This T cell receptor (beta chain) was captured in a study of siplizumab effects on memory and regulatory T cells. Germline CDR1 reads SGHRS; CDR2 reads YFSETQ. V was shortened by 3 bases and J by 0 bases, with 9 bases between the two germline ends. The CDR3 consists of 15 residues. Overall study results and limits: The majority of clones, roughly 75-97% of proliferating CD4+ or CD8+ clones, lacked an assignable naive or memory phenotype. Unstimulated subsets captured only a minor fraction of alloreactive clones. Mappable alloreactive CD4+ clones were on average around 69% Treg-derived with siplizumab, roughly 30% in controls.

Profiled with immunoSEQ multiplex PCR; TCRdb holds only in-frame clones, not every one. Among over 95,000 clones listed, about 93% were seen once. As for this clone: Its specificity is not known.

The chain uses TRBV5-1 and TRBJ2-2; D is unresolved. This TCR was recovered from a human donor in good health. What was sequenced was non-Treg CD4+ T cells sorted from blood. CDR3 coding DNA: TGCGCCAGCAGCTCGGACGTATCGAACACCGGGGAGCTGTTTTTT. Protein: CASSSDVSNTGELFF.